This TCR beta chain comes out of a study of regulatory T cells in long-lasting Graves disease. Study-wide results and limits: For persistent Graves' patients, TCR diversity was lower than for newly diagnosed ones.

Arm-PCR with iRepertoire HTBI primers amplified the CDR3 regions for these TCR beta libraries. A single record per CDR3 protein comes from TCRdb applying MiXCR to the multiplex PCR reads. The sample lists 380,000 or so distinct CDR3 sequences, roughly 15% seen once, with 20% in the top ten. There are many counts of this clonotype. Its cognate antigen is unknown. Time point described: newly diagnosed GD, antithyroid drugs for less than 3 months. There was RNA extracted from PBMCs, and the TCR library was made from it. Trimming stripped 6 bases from V and 4 bases from J, with 13 bases between. The CDR3 consists of 14 residues. Germline assignment: CDR1 KGHSH and CDR2 LQKENI. These same records also appear under a second study, on T cells in Graves' hyperthyroidism and ophthalmopathy. As that study records: Stable hyperthyroidism and ophthalmopathy were separated using 13 V-J signatures.

The chain is built from TRBV18 and TRBJ2-1, with D perhaps being TRBD1 or TRBD2 (5 bases each). The sample in question was peripheral blood mononuclear cells (PBMCs), obtained at new diagnosis, from a patient treated with antithyroid drugs. The clonotype originates from a woman aged 18-35 years with Graves disease. For the CDR3, the DNA is TGTGCCAGCTCCCACGAGGGGTCGTACAATGAGCAGTTCTTC. This encodes CASSHEGSYNEQFF.